This is a list of T cell receptor beta chains from one sample in a study of blood T cell repertoires in COVID-19. Some clones are missing from TCRdb's copy, which holds only in-frame ones; the method was immunoSEQ multiplex PCR. The sample lists roughly 99,000 clones, 60% to 85% occurring once. Sequencing used peripheral blood. Receptors were obtained from a man in his 70s with acute or convalescent COVID-19. CDR3s include the opening cysteine and the closing phenylalanine or tryptophan. A D gene is named only where the DNA matches it firmly. Only some rows state a clone size, as once, few, many or a class for expanded clones.

v_call	d_call	clone_size	j_call	cdr3_aa	cdr3_nt
TRBV9	.	few	TRBJ1-1	CASSVGAGATTEAFF	TGTGCCAGCAGCGTAGGGGCAGGGGCTACTACTGAAGCTTTCTTT
TRBV3-1/TRBV3-2	TRBD2	.	TRBJ2-1	CASSQGNLAGSYNEQFF	TGTGCCAGCAGCCAAGGGAACCTAGCGGGGTCCTACAATGAGCAGTTCTTC
TRBV7-9	TRBD2	.	TRBJ2-5	CASSPGGPSETQYF	TGTGCCAGCAGCCCGGGGGGGCCTTCGGAGACCCAGTACTTC
TRBV2	.	.	TRBJ2-7	CASRVDKSSYEQYF	TGTGCCAGCAGAGTGGACAAGTCTTCCTACGAGCAGTACTTC
TRBV5-6	TRBD1	.	TRBJ2-5	CASSRTGPGTQYF	TGTGCCAGCAGCAGGACAGGGCCGGGGACCCAGTACTTC
TRBV11-2	.	.	TRBJ2-1	CASSSLGFLYNEQFF	TGTGCCAGCAGCTCCCTAGGATTTCTGTACAATGAGCAGTTCTTC
TRBV6-5	.	.	TRBJ1-5	CASIKQRFGNQPQHF	TGTGCCAGCATAAAACAGCGGTTTGGCAATCAGCCCCAGCATTTT
TRBV7-9	.	.	TRBJ1-6	CASSPDGSYNSPLHF	TGTGCCAGCAGCCCAGACGGGTCCTATAATTCACCCCTCCACTTT
TRBV19	TRBD1	.	TRBJ2-3	CASSMGQGGTDTQYF	TGTGCCAGTAGTATGGGACAGGGAGGCACAGATACGCAGTATTTT
TRBV6-4	.	.	TRBJ1-1	CASRGRQNTEAFF	TGTGCCAGCAGAGGCAGACAGAACACTGAAGCTTTCTTT
TRBV19	TRBD2	.	TRBJ2-1	CASSITLAGSYNEQFF	TGTGCCAGTAGTATCACGCTAGCGGGTTCCTACAATGAGCAGTTCTTC
TRBV5-1	.	.	TRBJ1-2	CASSLETVPNYGYTF	TGCGCCAGCAGCTTGGAAACAGTCCCTAACTATGGCTACACCTTC
TRBV9	TRBD1	.	TRBJ2-6	CASSLTGLAGANVLTF	TGTGCCAGCAGTCTGACAGGGTTGGCTGGGGCCAACGTCCTGACTTTC
TRBV4-3	.	.	TRBJ1-2	CASSQDRRYGYTF	TGCGCCAGCAGCCAAGACAGAAGATATGGCTACACCTTC
TRBV13	TRBD2	.	TRBJ2-3	CASSLGPLAGGLSTDTQYF	TGTGCCAGCAGCTTAGGGCCGCTAGCGGGGGGCCTTAGCACAGATACGCAGTATTTT
TRBV2	TRBD2	.	TRBJ2-7	CASMGLAGGRVSYEQYF	TGTGCCAGCATGGGGCTAGCGGGGGGGCGCGTGTCCTACGAGCAGTACTTC
TRBV7-9	.	.	TRBJ2-7	CASSPGRGVSYEQYF	TGTGCCAGCAGCCCGGGGAGGGGGGTCTCCTACGAGCAGTACTTC
TRBV7-2	.	.	TRBJ1-5	CASSFGSQPQHF	TGTGCCAGCAGCTTTGGGAGTCAGCCCCAGCATTTT
TRBV7-2	.	.	TRBJ2-3	CASSRRGGGTDTQYF	TGTGCCAGCAGTCGTAGGGGGGGAGGCACAGATACGCAGTATTTT
TRBV10-3	TRBD1	.	TRBJ2-7	CAISESGQGYEQYF	TGTGCCATCAGTGAGTCGGGACAGGGTTACGAGCAGTACTTC
TRBV2	.	.	TRBJ2-1	CASSGGGGRYNEQFF	TGTGCCAGCAGTGGGGGCGGGGGCCGTTACAATGAGCAGTTCTTC
TRBV7-2	.	.	TRBJ2-1	CASSPTEVSNNEQFF	TGTGCCAGCAGCCCGACAGAGGTCTCCAACAATGAGCAGTTCTTC
TRBV25-1	.	few	TRBJ1-6	CASSGLAGSPLHF	TGTGCCAGCTCCGGGCTCGCGGGGTCACCCCTCCACTTT
TRBV19	TRBD2	.	TRBJ2-1	CASSPSGGALGSYNEQFF	TGTGCCAGTAGTCCTAGCGGGGGGGCTTTAGGCTCCTACAATGAGCAGTTCTTC
TRBV10-2	.	many	TRBJ1-1	CASSEARSDTEAFF	TGCGCCAGCAGTGAGGCTAGAAGCGACACTGAAGCTTTCTTT
TRBV5-1	TRBD1	.	TRBJ2-7	CASSLGTGGVGEQYF	TGCGCCAGCAGCTTGGGGACAGGGGGAGTTGGCGAGCAGTACTTC
TRBV18	TRBD1	.	TRBJ2-2	CASSPDRSATGELFF	TGTGCCAGCTCACCGGACAGGTCAGCCACCGGGGAGCTGTTTTTT
TRBV7-3	TRBD1	.	TRBJ1-2	CASSSGTALQGGYTF	TGTGCCAGCAGCTCCGGGACAGCTCTCCAAGGAGGCTACACCTTC
TRBV29-1	TRBD1	.	TRBJ1-4	CSAQGGQNEKLFF	TGCAGCGCCCAAGGGGGACAGAATGAAAAACTGTTTTTT